One sample yielded the 14 T cell receptor beta chains listed below, sequenced in a study of technical replicates of blood from a few donors. The assay was immunoSEQ multiplex PCR, and TCRdb's table has in-frame clones only and misses some. The table lists 75,000 to 90,000 clones, around 90% of them singletons, with more than 0.2% in the top ten. Sample: T cells isolated from PBMCs. The receptors were sampled from a human donor in good health.

The CDR3 DNA reads TGTGCCAGCAGTGCAAAACCCCGGACTAGCGGGACCTACAATGAGCAGTTCTTC. Its translation: CASSAKPRTSGTYNEQFF. The chain has TRBV6-1 and TRBJ2-1; 12 nucleotides match TRBD2. Trimming removed 4 bases from V and 2 bases from J; junction bases left unmatched: 9. Germline V gene sequence: CDR1 MNHNS, CDR2 SASEGT. The CDR3 loop spans 18 amino acids.

A single count supports this clone. The chain links TRBV5-4 to TRBJ1-6; D is unresolved. This CDR3 comprises 17 residues. Trimming pared 4 bases from V and 0 bases from J, leaving 14 bases between. Germline assignment: CDR1 SGHNT and CDR2 YYREEE (reference sequence). The CDR3 bases are TGTGCCAGCAGCCGAGGACTTCCCAGCTCCTATAATTCACCCCTCCACTTT. It specifies CASSRGLPSSYNSPLHF. Using reference TRBV5-4 and TRBJ1-6 for the parts outside the CDR3, the full variable domain is ETGVTQSPTHLIKTRGQQVTLRCSSQSGHNTVSWYQQALGQGPQFIFQYYREEENGRGNFPPRFSGLQFPNYSSELNVNALELDDSALYLCASSRGLPSSYNSPLHFGNGTRLTVT.

This clone was observed a few times. J is TRBJ2-1 and V is TRBV4-1; D is ambiguous. The V gene's germline CDR1 is MGHRA and CDR2 YSYEKL. The V end was cut by 1 base, the J end by 5 bases, with 18 bases between. The CDR3 sequence is 17 residues long. The DNA for the CDR3 is TGCGCCAGCAGCCAAGTTGATCTTGGCATTCGAAACAATGAGCAGTTCTTC. It yields the protein CASSQVDLGIRNNEQFF.

The chain uses TRBV6-1 and TRBJ1-3; tentative D call: TRBD1 (5 bases). V lost 6 bases to trimming and J lost 0 bases, with 12 bases between them. The germline V gene encodes CDR1 MNHNS and CDR2 SASEGT. CDR3 length equals 15 residues. The CDR3 loop reads CASSRQRLSGNTIYF. CDR3 DNA sequence: TGTGCCAGCAGCCGACAGCGACTCTCTGGAAACACCATATATTTT.

The genes are TRBV19 and TRBJ2-5, with 7 nucleotides matching TRBD2. Germline trimming cut 6 bases from V and 1 base from J; bases unmatched to any gene: 5. This CDR3 is built from 14 residues. From germline, CDR1 is LNHDA and CDR2 SQIVND (reference sequence). The CDR3 protein is CASSRLAVQETQYF. The CDR3 region has the DNA TGTGCCAGTAGCCGCCTAGCGGTCCAAGAGACCCAGTACTTC.

The chain employs TRBV4-1 and TRBJ2-7; the D gene is possibly TRBD2 (5 bases). V was trimmed by 1 base and J by 4 bases, leaving 14 bases between them. The CDR3 covers 15 residues. Germline CDR1 is MGHRA and CDR2 is YSYEKL. CDR3 in DNA: TGCGCCAGCAGCCAAGGCCAGGTTAGCGTTTACGAGCAGTACTTC. Its protein product is CASSQGQVSVYEQYF.

This clone was seen once. V is TRBV11-2 and J is TRBJ1-3; D is unresolved. The germline gives CDR1 SGHAT, CDR2 FQNNGV. This CDR3 comprises 15 residues. The V end was cut by 4 bases, the J end by 5 bases, with 15 bases between. In DNA form, the CDR3 reads TGTGCCAGCAGCTACGACTTGAGTTGGAGAAACACCATATATTTT. It specifies CASSYDLSWRNTIYF.

In its sample, this clone was seen a few times. V gene TRBV5-1 combines with J gene TRBJ1-1, with no clear D. Trimming stripped 1 base from V and 3 bases from J, with 10 bases between. This CDR3 spans 14 amino acids. CDR1 is SGHRS and CDR2 is YFSETQ in the germline V gene. CDR3 DNA sequence: TGCGCCAGCAGCTTGCTAGTAGCTGACACTGAAGCTTTCTTT. Its translation is CASSLLVADTEAFF.

The genes are TRBV19 and TRBJ2-5; the D gene is possibly TRBD1 (5 bases). The V gene lost 1 base and the J gene lost 3 bases, with 12 bases spanning the gap. Germline V gene data show CDR1 as LNHDA and CDR2 as SQIVND (reference sequence). The CDR3 totals 15 residues. For the CDR3, the DNA is TGTGCCAGTAGTATAGGTTTGACAGTCAAAGAGACCCAGTACTTC. Translation gives CASSIGLTVKETQYF. Full variable domain (outside the CDR3, taken from reference TRBV19 and TRBJ2-5): DGGITQSPKYLFRKEGQNVTLSCEQNLNHDAMYWYRQDPGQGLRLIYYSQIVNDFQKGDIAEGYSVSREKKESFPLTVTSAQKNPTAFYLCASSIGLTVKETQYFGPGTRLLVL.

This clone occurred once. The V gene is TRBV2, the J gene TRBJ1-5, with 8 bases identical to TRBD1. This CDR3 contains 15 residues. Germline V lookup: CDR1 SNHLY, CDR2 FYNNEI. V shed 3 bases and J 6 bases; nucleotides not matched to a gene: 7. The CDR3 sequence: CASSDVTQGAQPQHF. The CDR3 bases are TGTGCCAGCAGTGACGTCACGCAGGGGGCTCAGCCCCAGCATTTT.

This clone was recorded once. The CDR3 DNA reads TGCGCCAGCAGCTTGGCCTTAACCGGGGAGCTGTTTTTT. It translates to CASSLALTGELFF. The chain has TRBV5-1 and TRBJ2-2, with D unresolved. Per germline, CDR1 SGHRS and CDR2 YFSETQ. Trimming pared 0 bases from V and 5 bases from J, leaving 5 bases between. CDR3 length: 13 amino acids.

The sample holds a few counts of this clone. The V call is TRBV19, the J call TRBJ2-7; TRBD1 might be the D (5 bases). V was pared by 1 base and J by 3 bases, with 7 bases between. The germline gives CDR1 LNHDA, CDR2 SQIVND (reference sequence). This CDR3 spans 13 amino acids. The DNA of the CDR3 is TGTGCCAGTAGTATAGGGGGCGACTACGAGCAGTACTTC. It codes for CASSIGGDYEQYF.

The CDR3, as DNA: TGCGCCAGCAGCCAAGAATTAGGCAGGGGGGCAGATACGCAGTATTTT. It encodes CASSQELGRGADTQYF. The V call is TRBV4-1, the J call TRBJ2-3, with D perhaps TRBD1 (7 bases). This CDR3 has 16 amino acids. CDR1 MGHRA and CDR2 YSYEKL come from the germline V gene. V shed 0 bases and J shed 4 bases, with 14 bases lying between them.

The chain has TRBV5-4 and TRBJ2-7; 11 bases are a match to TRBD1. Germline V gene sequence: CDR1 SGHNT, CDR2 YYREEE (reference sequence). V shed 4 bases, J shed 9 bases, and the junction held 9 bases outside the gene matches. The length of the CDR3 is 14 residues. The CDR3 is CASSIGTGGRGQYF. For the CDR3, the DNA is TGTGCCAGCAGCATTGGGACAGGGGGGAGGGGGCAGTACTTC.